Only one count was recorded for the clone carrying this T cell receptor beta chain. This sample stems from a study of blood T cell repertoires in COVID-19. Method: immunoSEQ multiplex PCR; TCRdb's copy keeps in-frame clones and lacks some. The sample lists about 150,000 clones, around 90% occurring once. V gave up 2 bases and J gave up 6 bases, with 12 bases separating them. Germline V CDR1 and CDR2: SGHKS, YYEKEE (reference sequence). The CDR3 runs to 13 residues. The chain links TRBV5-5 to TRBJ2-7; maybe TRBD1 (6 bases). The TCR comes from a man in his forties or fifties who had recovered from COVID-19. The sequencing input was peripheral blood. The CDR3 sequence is CASSFRGSSEQYF. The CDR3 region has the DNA TGTGCCAGCAGCTTCAGGGGTTCTAGCGAGCAGTACTTC.